The source of this T cell receptor (beta chain) is a study of T cell repertoires in cytomegalovirus infection. Study in general: Through public TCR beta signatures, both CMV infection and matching HLA type were indicated.

Germline assignment: CDR1 SGHVS and CDR2 FQNEAQ. This CDR3 contains 16 residues. V was pared by 7 bases and J by 2 bases, with 9 bases of the junction left unmatched. There are many counts of this clonotype. Its antigen is still unknown. Study results and limitations: Cumulated frequencies of public TCR beta families served to identify carriers of CMV plus the relevant HLA. The response measured ex vivo was dominated by TCR beta clonotypes (HLA-C-restricted and CMV-specific).

Each CDR3 protein gets one entry after TCRdb re-called the reads with MiXCR. The sample has approximately 180,000 distinct CDR3 sequences, approximately 9.6% seen once; the top ten hold roughly 5.1%. The J gene is TRBJ2-3, the V gene TRBV7-8; TRBD2 aligns across 10 bases. The receptor was isolated from a human donor in good health (CMV status not recorded). Some clones in this sample may be carry-over from other donors' samples. The specimen sequenced was PBMCs. For the CDR3, the DNA is TGTGCCAGCACCCCAATAGCGGGAGGCCCCACAGATACGCAGTATTTT. Translating gives CASTPIAGGPTDTQYF.